This T cell receptor beta chain comes out of a study of CD8+ T cells in alopecia areata. Specified treatment: oral pan-JAK inhibitor, 5-10 mg twice daily. As the sequencing template, cDNA was produced by extracting RNA and reverse transcribing it. Some clones are missing from TCRdb's copy, which holds only in-frame ones; the method was immunoSEQ multiplex PCR. The repertoire holds 150,000 to 200,000 clones, with roughly 66% as singletons. The sample was CD4+ T cells sorted from blood, taken at week 24, from a patient treated with tofacitinib. The receptor was derived from a human donor with alopecia areata.

The CDR3 loop is CASSHGTGELFF. CDR3 coding DNA: TGTGCCAGCAGCCACGGGACCGGGGAGCTGTTTTTT. The chain recombines TRBV11-3 with TRBJ2-2; D unresolved. Germline V gene lookup returns CDR1 SGHNT and CDR2 YENEEA. V dropped 5 bases and J dropped 5 bases, with 6 bases sitting between them. The CDR3 runs 12 residues. Together with reference TRBV11-3 and TRBJ2-2, the CDR3 gives the full variable domain: EAGVVQSPRYKIIEKKQPVAFWCNPISGHNTLYWYLQNLGQGPELLIRYENEEAVDDSQLPKDRFSAERLKGVDSTLKIQPAELGDSAVYLCASSHGTGELFFGEGSRLTVL.